These 27 T cell receptor beta chains were all obtained from the same sample, sequenced in a study of T cells in Graves' hyperthyroidism and ophthalmopathy. Amplification targeted TCR beta CDR3 regions from RNA transcripts. The HTBI primer set drove a first-round RT-PCR of the TCR CDR3. TCRdb re-analysed the multiplex PCR reads in MiXCR, keeping a single row per CDR3 protein. In the table there are fewer than 650,000 distinct CDR3 sequences, roughly 14% of which are singletons. Sequencing input: blood. Receptors were obtained from a woman aged 40 to 55 with Graves' ophthalmopathy.

In DNA form, the CDR3 reads TGCAGCGTTGATTCCCCTTCCTACGAGCAGTACTTC. Its translation is CSVDSPSYEQYF. This chain uses TRBV29-1 with TRBJ2-7; D is undetermined. This CDR3 is built from 12 residues. CDR1 and CDR2 (germline): SQVTM, ANQGSEA. Trimming pared 3 bases from V and 1 base from J, leaving 7 bases between.

The V gene is TRBV9, the J gene TRBJ1-5; D is possibly TRBD1 (5 bases). CDR1 SGDLS and CDR2 YYNGEE come from the germline V gene. CDR3 length equals 16 residues. Trimming removed 0 bases from V and 1 base from J, with 11 bases in between. CDR3 loop: CASSVVWGQSNQPQHF. The CDR3 DNA reads as TGTGCCAGCAGCGTAGTCTGGGGCCAAAGCAATCAGCCCCAGCATTTT.

This clonotype was seen at least ten times. The chain is built from TRBV7-3 and TRBJ1-3; possible D gene TRBD1, 5 bases. This CDR3 has 17 residues. Between the trimmed V and J ends, which lost 5 bases and 8 bases, there was a span of 25 bases. From germline, CDR1 is SGHTA and CDR2 FQGTGA. In DNA form, the CDR3 reads TGTGCCAGCAGCAACTTCAGGGACCGGGAGTCTGGGGACACCATATATTTT. Its protein is CASSNFRDRESGDTIYF. Drawing the rest from reference TRBV7-3 and TRBJ1-3, the complete variable domain is GAGVSQTPSNKVTEKGKYVELRCDPISGHTALYWYRQSLGQGPEFLIYFQGTGAADDSGLPNDRFFAVRPEGSVSTLKIQRTERGDSAVYLCASSNFRDRESGDTIYFGEGSWLTVV.

This clonotype occurred many times. The J gene is TRBJ2-7, the V gene TRBV6-2 or TRBV6-3; 10 bases are shared with TRBD1. CDR1 MNHEY and CDR2 SVGEGT come from the germline V gene. The CDR3 sequence is 15 residues long. V shed 6 bases, J shed 3 bases, and the junction held 8 bases outside the gene matches. The CDR3 is CASRPGTGVFYEQYF. The CDR3 DNA sequence: TGTGCCAGCAGGCCCGGGACAGGGGTTTTCTACGAGCAGTACTTC.

In its sample, this clonotype was seen many times. The chain links TRBV7-2 to TRBJ1-6; weak D call: TRBD1 (6 bases). V lost 1 base, J lost 11 bases, and 15 bases lay in between. The CDR3 has 15 residues. Per germline, CDR1 SGHTA and CDR2 FQGNSA. The CDR3 DNA sequence: TGTGCCAGCAGCTTAGGGGACACCCTCCATGCACCCCTCCACTTT. Protein product: CASSLGDTLHAPLHF.

The chain recombines TRBV7-8 with TRBJ2-7; no firm D call. The CDR3 runs 16 residues. CDR1 and CDR2 from the germline V gene are SGHVS and FQNEAQ. V dropped 0 bases and J dropped 5 bases, with 17 bases sitting between them. The CDR3 reads CASSLASGPGWNEQYF. For the CDR3, the DNA is TGTGCCAGCAGCTTAGCCTCCGGACCGGGCTGGAACGAGCAGTACTTC.

This clonotype was found a few times. The J gene is TRBJ1-5, the V gene TRBV12-3 or TRBV12-4; D unclear. There are 11 residues in the CDR3. V lost 8 bases to trimming and J lost 9 bases, with 11 bases between them. CDR3 in amino acids: CASPIMWPQHF. The CDR3, as DNA: TGTGCCAGCCCCATTATGTGGCCCCAGCATTTT.

This clonotype was found many times. V usage is TRBV6-1 and J usage is TRBJ2-5; 7 bases agree with TRBD2. From germline, CDR1 is MNHNS and CDR2 SASEGT. V shed 1 base and J 4 bases; nucleotides not matched to a gene: 6. CDR3 length: 15 amino acids. Here the CDR3 reads CASSEVSSGLETQYF. CDR3 DNA: TGTGCCAGCAGTGAAGTTTCTAGCGGACTAGAGACCCAGTACTTC.

This clonotype was observed at least ten times. This chain links TRBV30 with TRBJ1-6, with 7 bases aligning to TRBD1. The germline CDR1 and CDR2 sequences are GTSNPN and SVGIG (reference sequence). Trimming cost V 4 bases and J 6 bases; bases outside gene matches: 6. The CDR3 spans 14 residues. CDR3 protein: CAWMKGASNSPLHF. The CDR3 DNA reads TGTGCCTGGATGAAGGGGGCTTCTAATTCACCCCTCCACTTT. Full variable domain (outside the CDR3, taken from reference TRBV30 and TRBJ1-6): SQTIHQWPATLVQPVGSPLSLECTVEGTSNPNLYWYRQAAGRGLQLLFYSVGIGQISSEVPQNLSASRPQDRQFILSSKKLLLSDSGFYLCAWMKGASNSPLHFGNGTRLTVT.

Notes on this clonotype: A single base separates this from a much larger clone, so it may be a read error. This rearrangement joins TRBV14 to TRBJ2-7; possibly TRBD2 for D (6 bases). The V end was cut by 4 bases, the J end by 3 bases, with 13 bases between. The CDR3 covers 14 residues. Per germline, CDR1 SGHDN and CDR2 FVKESK. The CDR3 DNA sequence: TGTGCCAGCAGCCCCCTAGGGCGGGGCTACGAGCAGTACTTC. As protein: CASSPLGRGYEQYF.

The table lists this clonotype with many counts. V gene TRBV6-1 combines with J gene TRBJ2-7, with 7 bases that match TRBD1. CDR1 is MNHNS, CDR2 SASEGT, per germline. This CDR3 has 15 residues. V dropped 6 bases and J dropped 2; count of bases not matched to a gene: 10. In nucleotides, the CDR3 is TGTGCCAGCAGCAGAGACAGGGACGAGGCCTACGAGCAGTACTTC. This codes for CASSRDRDEAYEQYF.

This clonotype was found many times. The V gene is TRBV28, the J gene TRBJ1-2, with a tentative D call TRBD1 (6 bases). Germline-derived CDR1 and CDR2 are MDHEN and SYDVKM. V was trimmed by 6 bases and J by 6 bases, leaving 14 bases between them. The CDR3 covers 13 residues. CDR3 nucleotides: TGTGCCAGCAGCTGGGACATTGGCGATGGCTACACCTTC. Translated, it gives CASSWDIGDGYTF.

This clonotype came up a few times. This chain connects TRBV19 to TRBJ2-1, with D perhaps TRBD2 (5 bases). Trimming pared 1 base from V and 6 bases from J, leaving 10 bases between. CDR3 length equals 14 residues. CDR1 is LNHDA and CDR2 is SQIVND in the germline V gene (reference sequence). This CDR3 is CASSIGTRFNEQFF. The DNA for the CDR3 is TGTGCCAGTAGTATAGGAACTAGGTTCAATGAGCAGTTCTTC.

This clonotype was recorded many times. The chain combines TRBV28 with TRBJ1-5, with a tentative D call TRBD1 (5 bases). V lost 4 bases and J lost 6, with 7 bases in between. Per germline, CDR1 MDHEN and CDR2 SYDVKM. The CDR3 is made up of 12 amino acids. CDR3 DNA sequence: TGTGCCAGCAGTTCGGGGGGTCAGCCCCAGCATTTT. This encodes CASSSGGQPQHF.

In this sample, this clonotype turned up a few times. This chain links TRBV6-1 with TRBJ2-6; D uncertain. The CDR3 consists of 18 residues. In germline, CDR1 is MNHNS, CDR2 SASEGT. The V gene lost 1 base and the J gene lost 0 bases, with 13 bases spanning the gap. The DNA for the CDR3 is TGTGCCAGCAGTGAAGTTCTCTGGGCCGCCTCTGGGGCCAACGTCCTGACTTTC. Translated: CASSEVLWAASGANVLTF.

This clonotype has ten or more counts. This chain joins TRBV30 and TRBJ2-5, with 7 bases identical to TRBD1. Germline V gene lookup returns CDR1 GTSNPN and CDR2 SVGIG (reference sequence). The CDR3 consists of 15 residues. The J segment lost 2 bases and the V segment lost 5 bases, leaving 11 bases of the junction unmatched. CDR3 residues: CAWETGTVPQETQYF. CDR3 sequence (DNA): TGTGCCTGGGAAACAGGGACAGTACCACAAGAGACCCAGTACTTC.

The chain employs TRBV5-6 and TRBJ2-7; D remains ambiguous. The CDR3 has 15 residues. Germline V gene sequence: CDR1 SGHDT, CDR2 YYEEEE. V dropped 4 bases and J dropped 2 bases, with 16 bases sitting between them. CDR3 residues: CASSPKTSVPYEQYF. In nucleotides, the CDR3 is TGTGCCAGCAGCCCGAAAACGAGTGTTCCCTACGAGCAGTACTTC.

In this sample, this clonotype turned up a few times. The chain recombines TRBV3-1 with TRBJ1-5, with 8 bases identical to TRBD1. This CDR3 is 15 amino acids long. CDR1 and CDR2 (germline): LGHDT, YNNKEL (reference sequence). Trimming removed 1 base from V and 6 bases from J; junction bases left unmatched: 5. The DNA for the CDR3 is TGTGCCAGCAGCCAAGCTACAGGGACAGGTCAGCCCCAGCATTTT. It specifies CASSQATGTGQPQHF.

This rearrangement joins TRBV3-1 to TRBJ1-1; TRBD1 might be the D (5 bases). Germline CDR1 and CDR2: LGHDT and YNNKEL (reference sequence). This CDR3 contains 15 residues. Between the trimmed V and J ends, which lost 4 bases and 1 base, there was a span of 13 bases. The CDR3 DNA follows: TGTGCCAGCAGCCCCGGACACCTAGGGAACACTGAAGCTTTCTTT. Residues: CASSPGHLGNTEAFF. The variable domain in full, with the rest retrieved from reference TRBV3-1 and TRBJ1-1, is DTAVSQTPKYLVTQMGNDKSIKCEQNLGHDTMYWYKQDSKKFLKIMFSYNNKELIINETVPNRFSPKSPDKAHLNLHINSLELGDSAVYFCASSPGHLGNTEAFFGQGTRLTVV.

This clonotype has at least ten counts. V is TRBV20-1 and J is TRBJ1-5; D perhaps matches TRBD1 (6 bases). The CDR3 is made up of 14 amino acids. Germline CDR1 and CDR2: DFQATT and SNEGSKA (reference sequence). V gave up 1 base and J gave up 1 base, with 8 bases separating them. CDR3 DNA sequence: TGCAGTGCTAGAGGGACAGCGAGCAATCAGCCCCAGCATTTT. This codes for CSARGTASNQPQHF.

The chain recombines TRBV10-3 with TRBJ2-7; the match to TRBD1 covers 9 bases. This CDR3 has 14 residues. Germline CDR1 ENHRY, CDR2 SYGVKD. V lost 4 bases, J lost 2 bases, and 3 bases stayed unmatched. In DNA, the CDR3 is TGTGCCATCAGTGGGGACAGGGCCCCCTACGAGCAGTACTTC. It specifies CAISGDRAPYEQYF.

V and J are TRBV20-1 and TRBJ1-1; no firm D call. V gave up 0 bases and J gave up 1 base, with 15 bases separating them. The V gene's germline CDR1 is DFQATT and CDR2 SNEGSKA (reference sequence). CDR3 length equals 16 residues. The CDR3 DNA is TGCAGTGCTAGAGATCTGGTCTTAGGCGAGAACACTGAAGCTTTCTTT. It codes for CSARDLVLGENTEAFF.

This chain links TRBV28 with TRBJ2-7; D uncertain. Trimming left V 6 bases short and J 0 bases short, with 12 bases between. Germline-derived CDR1 and CDR2 are MDHEN and SYDVKM. The CDR3 is made up of 14 amino acids. DNA for the CDR3: TGTGCCAGCAGGGTCTACGGTCCCTCCTACGAGCAGTACTTC. Residues: CASRVYGPSYEQYF.

The chain has TRBV20-1 and TRBJ2-7, with D possibly being TRBD1 (6 bases). Trimming pared 3 bases from V and 5 bases from J, leaving 11 bases between. Looked up from germline, CDR1 is DFQATT and CDR2 is SNEGSKA (reference sequence). The length of the CDR3 is 12 residues. In nucleotides, the CDR3 is TGCAGTGCTAGGGGACAACCGGACGAGCAGTACTTC. This codes for CSARGQPDEQYF.

There are many counts of this clonotype. The J gene is TRBJ2-5, the V gene TRBV9; D might be TRBD1 (6 bases). The CDR3 has 15 residues. CDR1 is SGDLS and CDR2 is YYNGEE in the germline V gene. Trimming took 0 bases from V and 5 from J, leaving 14 bases between them. The CDR3 region is CASSVVGARWETQYF. CDR3 DNA sequence: TGTGCCAGCAGCGTAGTGGGGGCTAGGTGGGAGACCCAGTACTTC.

This clonotype came up many times. The CDR3 loop is CALRDTLNTEAFF. CDR3 bases: TGTGCCCTACGGGACACGTTGAACACTGAAGCTTTCTTT. The genes are TRBV10-3 and TRBJ1-1; a weak D match, TRBD1 (6 bases). The CDR3 runs 13 residues. V was trimmed by 11 bases and J by 0 bases, leaving 13 bases between them. Germline CDR1 reads ENHRY; CDR2 reads SYGVKD.

This clonotype came up a few times. In DNA form, the CDR3 reads TGTGCCAGCAGTCCCTTCGTCAGGGGAGGTATAGGTGAAGCTTTCTTT. This translates into CASSPFVRGGIGEAFF. The rearrangement uses TRBV28 and TRBJ1-1; D is possibly TRBD1 (6 bases). This CDR3 has 16 residues. Trimming removed 5 bases at V and 7 bases at J, with 23 bases between. Per the germline V gene, CDR1 is MDHEN and CDR2 is SYDVKM.